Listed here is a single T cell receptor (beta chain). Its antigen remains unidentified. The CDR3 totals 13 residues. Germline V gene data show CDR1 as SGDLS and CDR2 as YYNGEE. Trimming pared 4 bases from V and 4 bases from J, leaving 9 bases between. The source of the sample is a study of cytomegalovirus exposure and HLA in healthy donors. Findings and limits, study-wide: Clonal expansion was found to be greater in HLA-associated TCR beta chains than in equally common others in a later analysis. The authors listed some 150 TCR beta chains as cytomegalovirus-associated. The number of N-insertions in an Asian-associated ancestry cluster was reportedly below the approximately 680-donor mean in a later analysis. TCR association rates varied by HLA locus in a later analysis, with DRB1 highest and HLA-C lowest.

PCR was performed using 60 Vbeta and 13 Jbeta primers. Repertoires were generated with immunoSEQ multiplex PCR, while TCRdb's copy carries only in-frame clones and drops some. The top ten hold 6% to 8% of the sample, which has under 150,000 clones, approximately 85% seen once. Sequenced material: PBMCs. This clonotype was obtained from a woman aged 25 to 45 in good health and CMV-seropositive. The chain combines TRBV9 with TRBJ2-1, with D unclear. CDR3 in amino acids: CASSPPRYNEQFF. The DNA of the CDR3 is TGTGCCAGCAGCCCACCGAGGTACAATGAGCAGTTCTTC.